The clone carrying this TCR beta chain was seen a handful of times. Antigen unknown. These data belong to a study of breast tumors, draining lymph nodes, adjacent tissues. Breast cancer patients provided tissue from their axillary draining lymph nodes. Regarding the study as a whole: Findings are consistent with lymph node origin and intratumoral expansion of most tumor T cells. Compared with basal-like, luminal-like tumors shared significantly more repertoire with nontumor tissue. Tumor repertoires ranked between lymph nodes and nontumor tissue in diversity, with V and J gene preferences.

A single record per CDR3 protein comes from TCRdb applying MiXCR to the multiplex PCR reads. The table has fewer than 300,000 distinct CDR3 sequences, about 32% seen once. The ends were cut back, 5 bases at V and 0 bases at J, with 20 bases in the middle. Germline-derived CDR1 and CDR2 are SGHAT and FQDESV (reference sequence). The CDR3 totals 18 residues. The chain has TRBV11-1 and TRBJ2-1; no clear D. Sequenced material: axillary lymph node tissue. The sequence derives from a female donor with breast cancer. Some clones in this sample may be carry-over from other donors' samples. CDR3 amino acids: CASSPSRRARRSYNEQFF. The CDR3 DNA reads TGTGCCAGCAGCCCATCTAGAAGGGCGCGCCGCTCCTACAATGAGCAGTTCTTC.